This T cell receptor beta chain derives from a study of T-cell reconstitution after alpha-beta-depleted transplantation in children. Findings of the study overall: About two months after transplant, alpha-beta T cells reportedly came from several hundred expanded graft clones.

A TCRbeta library incorporating unique molecular identifiers was prepared. MiXCR, run by TCRdb on the PCR reads, gives a single entry per CDR3 protein. The sample lists around 440,000 distinct CDR3 sequences; over 9.5% were seen once. This clonotype was seen at least ten times. What it binds is not known. The CDR3 length is 11 residues. The V gene's germline CDR1 is MNHNY and CDR2 SVGAGI (reference sequence). Trimming cost V 2 bases and J 4 bases, with 3 bases left between them. This chain joins TRBV6-6 and TRBJ2-7; unclear D gene. Specimen: PBMCs, collected before TCRalphabeta/CD19-depleted stem cell transplant. This TCR came from a child aged 2-15 years with inherited bone marrow failure, due to receive a stem cell transplant. Here the CDR3 reads CASSYEYEQYF. In DNA form, the CDR3 reads TGTGCCAGCAGTTACGAGTACGAGCAGTACTTC.